Sequencing of this TCR beta chain was carried out in a study of shared clonotypes between healthy human individuals. The CDR3 is 17 amino acids. Germline V gene lookup returns CDR1 SGHTS and CDR2 YDEGEE. V dropped 0 bases and J dropped 2; count of bases not matched to a gene: 7. The table came from immunoSEQ multiplex PCR; TCRdb's copy has only in-frame clones and leaves some out. The sample consists of fewer than 2.5 million clones, over 85% of them appearing once. This chain connects TRBV5-8 to TRBJ2-1, with 8 bases that match TRBD1. The TCR sequence derives from a man between 18 and 29 years old in good health. Some clones in this sample may be carry-over from other donors' samples. Sequenced: naive CD4+ T cells from PBMCs. The subset here: CD45RA+ positively selected. The CDR3 region is CASSLGSTGDPYNEQFF. In DNA form, the CDR3 reads TGTGCCAGCAGCTTGGGGTCGACAGGGGACCCCTACAATGAGCAGTTCTTC.